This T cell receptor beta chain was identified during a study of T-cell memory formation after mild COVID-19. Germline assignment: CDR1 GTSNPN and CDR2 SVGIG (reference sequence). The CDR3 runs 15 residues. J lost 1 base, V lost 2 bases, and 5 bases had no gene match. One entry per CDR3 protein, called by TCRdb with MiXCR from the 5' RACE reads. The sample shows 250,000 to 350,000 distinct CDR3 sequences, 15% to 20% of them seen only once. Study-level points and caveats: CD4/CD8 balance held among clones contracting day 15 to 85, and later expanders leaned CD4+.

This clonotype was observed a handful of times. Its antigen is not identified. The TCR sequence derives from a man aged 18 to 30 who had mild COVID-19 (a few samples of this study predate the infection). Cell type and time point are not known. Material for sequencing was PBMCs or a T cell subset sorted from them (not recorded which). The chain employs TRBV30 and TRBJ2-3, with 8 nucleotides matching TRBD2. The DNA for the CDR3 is TGTGCCTGGAGTCGACTAGCGACCGGCACAGATACGCAGTATTTT. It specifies CAWSRLATGTDTQYF.